This T cell receptor beta chain was sequenced during a study of regulatory T cells in long-lasting Graves disease. Trimming removed 4 bases from V and 1 base from J, with 10 bases in between. Germline-derived CDR1 and CDR2 are SGHDN and FVKESK. This CDR3 region has 14 residues. For TCR beta, libraries came from iRepertoire HTBI primers and Arm-PCR of CDR3 regions. Using its own MiXCR run on the multiplex PCR reads, TCRdb lists one record per CDR3 protein. The data show some 450,000 distinct CDR3 sequences, with around 15% seen just once and roughly a tenth held by the top ten. Sample time point: newly diagnosed GD, antithyroid drugs for less than 3 months. PBMC-extracted RNA yielded the TCR library. Investigators report Graves' disease was diagnosed under American Thyroid Association guidelines. The same sample was also used in a study of T cells in Graves' hyperthyroidism and ophthalmopathy.

The source of this sequence is a woman aged 25 to 39 with Graves disease. This chain uses TRBV14 with TRBJ2-5, with D perhaps being TRBD1 or TRBD2 (6 bases each). This sample comprised peripheral blood mononuclear cells (PBMCs), obtained at new diagnosis, from a patient treated with antithyroid drugs. CDR3 sequence reads: CASSPRDIQETQYF. The CDR3 region has the DNA TGTGCCAGCAGCCCGCGGGACATCCAAGAGACCCAGTACTTC.